This T cell receptor (beta chain) was obtained from a study of spatial heterogeneity in lung cancer. This clonotype was recorded at least ten times. TCRdb reanalysed the 5' RACE reads using MiXCR and keeps one entry per CDR3 protein. The sample has fewer than 3,000 distinct CDR3 sequences, approximately 15% seen once. Stated time point: sample taken at primary tumor resection. From germline, CDR1 is KGHSH and CDR2 LQKENI. Trimming removed 6 bases at V and 2 bases at J, with 13 bases between. The CDR3 covers 14 residues. The sequence was collected from a male donor with early-stage non-small cell lung cancer. V and J are TRBV18 and TRBJ2-5, with D unclear. The specimen comprised normal lung tissue next to the tumor, sampled at surgery. CDR3 protein: CASSPTLDQETQYF. CDR3 coding DNA: TGTGCCAGCTCGCCCACATTGGATCAAGAGACCCAGTACTTC.